This record concerns one T cell receptor beta chain sequence. The CDR3 runs 16 residues. Germline V CDR1 and CDR2: LGHNA, YSLEER. J lost 2 bases, V lost 8 bases, and 12 bases had no gene match. The sample originates from a study of blood T cell repertoires in COVID-19. The wider study: T cells, B-cell-depleted T cells, or PBMCs supplied cDNA or gDNA.

Generated by immunoSEQ multiplex PCR, the TCRdb table keeps only in-frame clones and is missing some. The table has 250,000 or so clones, roughly 85% seen once. Sequencing input: peripheral blood. The chain uses TRBV4-3 and TRBJ2-3; 8 nucleotides line up with TRBD2. This clonotype originated in a man aged 18-30 years with active or convalescent COVID-19. The CDR3 loop is CASPPGSGRSTDTQYF. The CDR3 coding sequence is TGCGCCAGCCCCCCCGGAAGCGGGAGATCCACAGATACGCAGTATTTT.